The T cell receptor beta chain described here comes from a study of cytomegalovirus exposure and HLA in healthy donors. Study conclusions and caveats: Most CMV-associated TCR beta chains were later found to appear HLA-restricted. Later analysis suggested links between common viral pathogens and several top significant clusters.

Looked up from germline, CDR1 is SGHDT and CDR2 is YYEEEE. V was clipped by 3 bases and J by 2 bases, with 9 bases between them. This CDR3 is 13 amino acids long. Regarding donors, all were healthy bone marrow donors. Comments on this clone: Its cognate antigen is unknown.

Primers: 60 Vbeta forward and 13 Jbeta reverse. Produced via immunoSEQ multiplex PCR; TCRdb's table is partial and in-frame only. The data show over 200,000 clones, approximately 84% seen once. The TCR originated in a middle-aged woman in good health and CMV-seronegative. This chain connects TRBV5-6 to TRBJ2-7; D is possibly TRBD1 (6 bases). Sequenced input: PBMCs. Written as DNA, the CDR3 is TGTGCCAGCAGCTCTTGGACAGCCTACGAGCAGTACTTC. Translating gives CASSSWTAYEQYF.